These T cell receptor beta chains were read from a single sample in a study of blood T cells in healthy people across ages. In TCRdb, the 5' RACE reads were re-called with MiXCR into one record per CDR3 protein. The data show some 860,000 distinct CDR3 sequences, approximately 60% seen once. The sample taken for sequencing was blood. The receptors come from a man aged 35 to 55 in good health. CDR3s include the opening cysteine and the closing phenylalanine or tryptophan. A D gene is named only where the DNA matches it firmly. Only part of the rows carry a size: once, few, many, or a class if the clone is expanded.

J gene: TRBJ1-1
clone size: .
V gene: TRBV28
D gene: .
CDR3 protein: CASSPAGTSRAFF
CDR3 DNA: TGTGCCAGCAGTCCAGCCGGGACATCGCGGGCTTTCTTT

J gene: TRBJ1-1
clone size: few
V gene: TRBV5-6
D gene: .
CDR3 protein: CASSLGRVYTEAFF
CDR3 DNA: TGTGCCAGCAGCTTGGGGAGGGTTTACACTGAAGCTTTCTTT

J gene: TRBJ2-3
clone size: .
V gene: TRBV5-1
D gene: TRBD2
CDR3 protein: CASREGLAGSTDTQYF
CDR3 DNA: TGCGCCAGCAGGGAAGGACTAGCGGGGAGCACAGATACGCAGTATTTT

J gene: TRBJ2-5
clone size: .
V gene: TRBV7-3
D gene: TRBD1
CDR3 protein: CASRKSIGQGEETQYF
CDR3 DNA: TGTGCCAGCCGAAAATCTATAGGGCAGGGGGAAGAGACCCAGTACTTC

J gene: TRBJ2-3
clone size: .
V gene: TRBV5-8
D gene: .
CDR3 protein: CASSYGTWGTDTQYF
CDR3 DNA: TGTGCCAGCAGCTATGGGACTTGGGGCACAGATACGCAGTATTTT

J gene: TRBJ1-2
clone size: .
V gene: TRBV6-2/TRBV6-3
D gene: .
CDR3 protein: CASSYSQREGNGYTF
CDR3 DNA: TGTGCCAGCAGTTACTCCCAACGGGAGGGCAATGGCTACACCTTC

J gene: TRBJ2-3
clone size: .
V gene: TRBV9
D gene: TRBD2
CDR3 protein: CASSARTSGKNTDTQYF
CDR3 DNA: TGTGCCAGCAGCGCCCGGACTAGCGGAAAAAACACAGATACGCAGTATTTT

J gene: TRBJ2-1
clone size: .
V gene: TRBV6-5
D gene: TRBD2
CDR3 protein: CASSYYGTSGSSYNEQFF
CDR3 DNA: TGTGCCAGCAGTTACTATGGGACTAGCGGAAGCTCCTACAATGAGCAGTTCTTC

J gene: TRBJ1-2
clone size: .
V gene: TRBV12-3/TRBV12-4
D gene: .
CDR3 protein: CASSLMWEGYTF
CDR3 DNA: TGTGCCAGCAGTTTAATGTGGGAAGGCTACACCTTC

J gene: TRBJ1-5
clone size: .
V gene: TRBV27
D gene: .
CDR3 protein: CASSLGRAGQPQHF
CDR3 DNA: TGTGCCAGCAGTTTGGGTAGGGCGGGGCAGCCCCAGCATTTT

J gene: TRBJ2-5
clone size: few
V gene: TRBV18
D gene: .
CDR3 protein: CASSPTDRPMGNEQYF
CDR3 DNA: TGTGCCAGCTCACCAACCGACAGACCAATGGGCAATGAGCAGTACTTC

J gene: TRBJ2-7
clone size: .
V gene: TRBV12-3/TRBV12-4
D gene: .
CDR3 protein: CASIPGAGSSYEQYF
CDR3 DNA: TGTGCCAGCATTCCGGGGGCCGGCAGCTCCTACGAGCAGTACTTC

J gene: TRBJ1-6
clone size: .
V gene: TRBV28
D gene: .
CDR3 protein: CASSFSTGWGSGDSPLHF
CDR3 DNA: TGTGCCAGCAGTTTTTCGACAGGATGGGGCTCTGGTGATTCACCCCTCCACTTT

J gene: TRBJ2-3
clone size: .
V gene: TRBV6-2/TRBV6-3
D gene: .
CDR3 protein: CASRGLSTDTQYF
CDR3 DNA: TGTGCCTCACGGGGTCTAAGCACAGATACGCAGTATTTT

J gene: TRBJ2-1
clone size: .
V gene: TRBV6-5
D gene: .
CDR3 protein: CASSGGQETQFF
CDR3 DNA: TGTGCCAGCTCAGGGGGGCAGGAGACCCAGTTCTTC

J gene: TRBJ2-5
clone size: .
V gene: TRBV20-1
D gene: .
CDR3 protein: CSASGRGETQYF
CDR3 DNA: TGCAGTGCTAGCGGTAGGGGAGAGACCCAGTACTTC

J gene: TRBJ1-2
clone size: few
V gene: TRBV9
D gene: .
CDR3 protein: CASSVVFVDRTIYTF
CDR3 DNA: TGTGCCAGCAGCGTAGTCTTCGTGGACAGAACGATCTACACCTTC

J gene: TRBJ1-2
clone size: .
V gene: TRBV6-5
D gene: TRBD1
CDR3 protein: CASRPTGAGGGYTF
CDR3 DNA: TGTGCCAGCAGACCCACAGGGGCAGGGGGTGGCTACACCTTC

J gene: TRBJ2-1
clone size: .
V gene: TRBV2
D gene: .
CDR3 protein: CASRDPTRNEQFF
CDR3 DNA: TGTGCCAGCAGAGACCCGACTAGAAATGAGCAGTTCTTC

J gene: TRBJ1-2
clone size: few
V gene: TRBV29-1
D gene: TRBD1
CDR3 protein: CSVNPRDRGSYGYTF
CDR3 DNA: TGCAGCGTGAACCCTAGGGACAGGGGTAGCTATGGCTACACCTTC

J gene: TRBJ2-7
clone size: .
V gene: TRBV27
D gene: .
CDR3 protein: CASSPTVIPGAYEQYF
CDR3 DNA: TGTGCCAGCAGTCCCACCGTTATTCCGGGGGCCTACGAGCAGTACTTC

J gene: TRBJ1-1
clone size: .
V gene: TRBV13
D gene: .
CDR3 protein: CASSSSGLRSAMNTEAFF
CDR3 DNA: TGTGCCAGCAGCTCATCAGGGTTGCGATCGGCGATGAACACTGAAGCTTTCTTT

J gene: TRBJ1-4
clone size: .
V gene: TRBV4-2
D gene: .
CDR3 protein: CASSQGTADNEKLFF
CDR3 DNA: TGTGCCAGCAGCCAAGGGACGGCTGATAATGAAAAACTGTTTTTT

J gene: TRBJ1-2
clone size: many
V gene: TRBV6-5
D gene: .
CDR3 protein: CASSLGGWSYGYTF
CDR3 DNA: TGTGCCAGCAGCTTGGGGGGCTGGAGTTATGGCTACACCTTC

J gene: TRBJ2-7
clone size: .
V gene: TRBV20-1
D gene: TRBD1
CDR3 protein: CSARGGTGATYEQYF
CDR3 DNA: TGCAGTGCTAGAGGTGGGACAGGGGCTACCTACGAGCAGTACTTC

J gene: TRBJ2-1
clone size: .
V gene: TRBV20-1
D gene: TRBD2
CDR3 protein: CSAARPGTSYNEQFF
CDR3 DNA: TGCAGTGCGGCCCGTCCCGGGACTAGTTACAATGAGCAGTTCTTC

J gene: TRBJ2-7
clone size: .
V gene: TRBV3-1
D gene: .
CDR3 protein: CASSSSPGNDEQYF
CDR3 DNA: TGTGCCAGCAGCTCCTCCCCAGGGAATGACGAGCAGTACTTC

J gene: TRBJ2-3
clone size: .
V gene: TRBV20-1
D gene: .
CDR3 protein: CSANQGMTTTDTQYF
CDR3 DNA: TGCAGTGCCAATCAGGGAATGACAACAACTGATACGCAGTATTTT

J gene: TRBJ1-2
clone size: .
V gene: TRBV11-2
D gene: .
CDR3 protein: CASSPSAPSNYGYTF
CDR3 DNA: TGTGCCAGCAGCCCCTCGGCACCCTCTAACTATGGCTACACCTTC

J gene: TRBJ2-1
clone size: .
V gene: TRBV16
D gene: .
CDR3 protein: CASSQWGDEQFF
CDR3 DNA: TGTGCCAGCAGCCAATGGGGGGATGAGCAGTTCTTC

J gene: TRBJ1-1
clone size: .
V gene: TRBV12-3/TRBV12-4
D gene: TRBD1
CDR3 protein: CASSVAWGQEAFF
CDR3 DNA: TGTGCCAGCAGTGTAGCGTGGGGACAGGAAGCTTTCTTT

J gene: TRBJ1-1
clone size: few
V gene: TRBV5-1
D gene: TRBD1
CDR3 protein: CASMPTGKNTEAFF
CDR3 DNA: TGCGCCAGCATGCCGACAGGGAAGAACACTGAAGCTTTCTTT

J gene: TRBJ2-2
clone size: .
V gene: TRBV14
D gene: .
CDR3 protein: CASSQVVSTNGELFF
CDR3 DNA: TGTGCCAGCAGCCAAGTGGTCTCGACGAACGGGGAGCTGTTTTTT

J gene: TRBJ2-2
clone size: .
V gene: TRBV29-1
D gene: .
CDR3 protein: CSVERGTGVTGELFF
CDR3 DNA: TGCAGCGTGGAGCGGGGGACAGGAGTTACCGGGGAGCTGTTTTTT

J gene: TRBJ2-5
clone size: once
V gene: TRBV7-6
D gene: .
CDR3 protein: CASSLNPATGETQYF
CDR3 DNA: TGTGCCAGCAGCTTAAACCCAGCCACAGGCGAGACCCAGTACTTC

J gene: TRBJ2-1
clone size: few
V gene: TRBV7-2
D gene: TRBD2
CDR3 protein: CASTRASGGIYNEQFF
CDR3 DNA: TGTGCCAGCACCCGAGCGAGCGGGGGGATTTACAATGAGCAGTTCTTC

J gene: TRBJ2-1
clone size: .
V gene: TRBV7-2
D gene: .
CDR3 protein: CASSTVGIYNEQFF
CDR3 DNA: TGTGCCAGCAGCACCGTCGGGATTTATAATGAGCAGTTCTTC

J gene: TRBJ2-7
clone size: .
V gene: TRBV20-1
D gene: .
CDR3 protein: CSARVLVGAYEQYF
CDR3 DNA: TGCAGTGCTAGAGTCCTAGTGGGAGCCTACGAGCAGTACTTC

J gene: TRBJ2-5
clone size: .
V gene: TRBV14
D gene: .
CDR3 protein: CASSPTRQRQETQYF
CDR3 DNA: TGTGCCAGCAGCCCCACAAGACAGAGACAAGAGACCCAGTACTTC

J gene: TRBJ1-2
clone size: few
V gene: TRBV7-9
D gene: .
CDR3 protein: CASSLDWTQPDGYTF
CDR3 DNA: TGTGCCAGCAGCTTAGACTGGACGCAGCCGGATGGCTACACCTTC

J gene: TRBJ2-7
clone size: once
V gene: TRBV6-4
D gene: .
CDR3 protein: CASSRRVQDEQYF
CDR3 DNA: TGTGCCAGCAGCCGACGGGTCCAAGACGAGCAGTACTTC

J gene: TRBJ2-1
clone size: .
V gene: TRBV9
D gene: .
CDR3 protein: CASSQAHEQFF
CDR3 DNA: TGTGCCAGCAGCCAGGCCCATGAGCAGTTCTTC

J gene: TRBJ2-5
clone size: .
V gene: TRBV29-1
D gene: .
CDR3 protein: CSVEDGRFGETQYF
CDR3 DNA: TGCAGCGTTGAAGATGGCAGGTTCGGAGAGACCCAGTACTTC

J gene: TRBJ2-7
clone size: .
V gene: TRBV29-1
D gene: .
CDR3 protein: CSADGMPQEAQYF
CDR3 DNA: TGCAGCGCCGACGGAATGCCGCAGGAGGCCCAGTACTTC

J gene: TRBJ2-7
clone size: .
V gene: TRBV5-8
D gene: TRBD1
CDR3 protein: CASKRDRGFYEQYF
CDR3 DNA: TGTGCCAGCAAGCGGGACAGGGGATTCTACGAGCAGTACTTC

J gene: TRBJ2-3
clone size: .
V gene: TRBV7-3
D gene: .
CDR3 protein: CASSPGVVSTDTQYF
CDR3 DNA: TGTGCCAGCAGCCCAGGGGTAGTAAGCACAGATACGCAGTATTTT

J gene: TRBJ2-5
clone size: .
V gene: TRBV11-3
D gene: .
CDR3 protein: CASSSRHKQETQYF
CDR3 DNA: TGTGCCAGCAGCTCACGACACAAACAAGAGACCCAGTACTTC

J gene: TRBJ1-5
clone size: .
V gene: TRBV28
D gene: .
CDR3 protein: CAAGQSNQPQHF
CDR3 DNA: TGTGCCGCTGGGCAGAGCAATCAGCCCCAGCATTTT

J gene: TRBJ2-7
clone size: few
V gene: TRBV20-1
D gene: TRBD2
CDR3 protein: CSALGLAGAYEQYF
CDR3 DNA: TGCAGTGCCCTAGGACTAGCGGGGGCCTACGAGCAGTACTTC

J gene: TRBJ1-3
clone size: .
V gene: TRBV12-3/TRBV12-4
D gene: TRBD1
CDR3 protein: CASSREVGGRNSGNTIYF
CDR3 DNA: TGTGCCAGCAGTCGAGAGGTAGGGGGCCGCAACTCTGGAAACACCATATATTTT

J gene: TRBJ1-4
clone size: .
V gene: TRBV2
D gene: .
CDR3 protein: CASSGRGATNEKLFF
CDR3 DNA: TGTGCCAGCAGTGGTAGGGGCGCAACTAATGAAAAACTGTTTTTT

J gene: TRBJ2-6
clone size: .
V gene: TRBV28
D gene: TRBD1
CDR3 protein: CASSTPQGGSGANVLTF
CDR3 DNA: TGTGCCAGCAGCACACCACAGGGGGGCTCTGGGGCCAACGTCCTGACTTTC

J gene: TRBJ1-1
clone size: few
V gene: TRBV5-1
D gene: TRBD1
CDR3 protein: CASSLERDRGLAEAFF
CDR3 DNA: TGCGCCAGCAGCTTGGAACGGGACAGGGGGCTCGCTGAAGCTTTCTTT

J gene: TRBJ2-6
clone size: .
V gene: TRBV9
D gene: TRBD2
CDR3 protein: CASSASLAGSSGANVLTF
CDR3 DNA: TGTGCCAGCAGCGCCTCACTAGCGGGGAGCTCTGGGGCCAACGTCCTGACTTTC

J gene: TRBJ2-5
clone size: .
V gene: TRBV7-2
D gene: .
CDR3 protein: CASSLAGLVTYQETQYF
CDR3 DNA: TGTGCCAGCAGCTTAGCCGGCTTGGTGACCTACCAAGAGACCCAGTACTTC

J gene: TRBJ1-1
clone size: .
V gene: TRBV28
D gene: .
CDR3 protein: CASSLANTEAFF
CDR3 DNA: TGTGCCAGCAGTTTGGCGAACACTGAAGCTTTCTTT

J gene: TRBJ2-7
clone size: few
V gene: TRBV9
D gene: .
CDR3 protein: CASSVGDRWSEQYF
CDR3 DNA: TGTGCCAGCAGCGTAGGAGACAGGTGGTCTGAGCAGTACTTC